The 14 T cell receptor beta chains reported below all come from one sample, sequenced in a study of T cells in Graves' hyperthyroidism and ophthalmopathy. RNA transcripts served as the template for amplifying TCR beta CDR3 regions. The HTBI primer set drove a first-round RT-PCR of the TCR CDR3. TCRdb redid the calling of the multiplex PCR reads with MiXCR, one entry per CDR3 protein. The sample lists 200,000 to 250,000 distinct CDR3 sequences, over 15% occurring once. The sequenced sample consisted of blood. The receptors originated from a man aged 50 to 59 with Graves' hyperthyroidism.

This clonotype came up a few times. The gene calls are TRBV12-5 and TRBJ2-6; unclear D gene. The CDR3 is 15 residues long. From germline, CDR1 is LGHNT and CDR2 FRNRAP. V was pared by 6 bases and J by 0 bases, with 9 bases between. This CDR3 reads CASGADSSGANVLTF. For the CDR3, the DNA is TGTGCTAGTGGAGCTGATAGCTCTGGGGCCAACGTCCTGACTTTC.

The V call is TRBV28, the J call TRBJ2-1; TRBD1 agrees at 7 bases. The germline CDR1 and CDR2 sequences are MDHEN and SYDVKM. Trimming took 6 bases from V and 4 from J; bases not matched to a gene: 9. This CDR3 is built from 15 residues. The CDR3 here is CASSHDRDVYNEQFF. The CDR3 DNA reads TGTGCCAGCAGCCATGACAGGGACGTTTACAATGAGCAGTTCTTC.

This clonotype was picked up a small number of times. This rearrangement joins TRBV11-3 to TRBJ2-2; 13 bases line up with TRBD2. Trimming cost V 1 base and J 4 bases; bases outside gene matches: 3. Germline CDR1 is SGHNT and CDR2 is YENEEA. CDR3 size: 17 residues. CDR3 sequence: CASSLGGLAGPTGELFF. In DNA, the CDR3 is TGTGCCAGCAGCTTAGGGGGACTAGCGGGACCCACCGGGGAGCTGTTTTTT.

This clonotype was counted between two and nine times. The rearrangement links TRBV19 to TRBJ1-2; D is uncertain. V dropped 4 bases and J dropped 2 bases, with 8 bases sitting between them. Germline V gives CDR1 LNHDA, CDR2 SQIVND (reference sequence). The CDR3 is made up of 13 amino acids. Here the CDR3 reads CASSTRWNYGYTF. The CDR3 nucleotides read TGTGCCAGTAGTACGCGGTGGAACTATGGCTACACCTTC. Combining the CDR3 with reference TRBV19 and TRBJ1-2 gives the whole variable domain DGGITQSPKYLFRKEGQNVTLSCEQNLNHDAMYWYRQDPGQGLRLIYYSQIVNDFQKGDIAEGYSVSREKKESFPLTVTSAQKNPTAFYLCASSTRWNYGYTFGSGTRLTVV.

The CDR3: CASSFTFGTGRYEQYF. The DNA of the CDR3 is TGTGCCAGCAGTTTCACCTTCGGGACAGGGAGATACGAGCAGTACTTC. The rearrangement joins TRBV27 to TRBJ2-7, with 9 bases matching TRBD1. Germline assignment: CDR1 MNHEY and CDR2 SMNVEV (reference sequence). Trimming at V came to 3 bases and at J to 4 bases, leaving 10 bases not matched to a gene. CDR3 length equals 16 residues.

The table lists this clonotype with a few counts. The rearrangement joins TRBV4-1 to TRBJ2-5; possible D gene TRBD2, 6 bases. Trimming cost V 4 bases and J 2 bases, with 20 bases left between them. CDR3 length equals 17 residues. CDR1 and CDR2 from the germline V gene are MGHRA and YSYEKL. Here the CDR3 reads CASSLQTGTGEQETQYF. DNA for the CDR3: TGCGCCAGCAGCCTCCAAACCGGGACGGGGGAACAAGAGACCCAGTACTTC.

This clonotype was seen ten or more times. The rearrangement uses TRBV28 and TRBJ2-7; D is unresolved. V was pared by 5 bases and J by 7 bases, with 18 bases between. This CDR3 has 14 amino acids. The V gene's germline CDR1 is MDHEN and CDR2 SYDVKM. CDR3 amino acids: CASSPPALPWEQYF. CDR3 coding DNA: TGTGCCAGCAGTCCCCCCGCGCTCCCTTGGGAGCAGTACTTC.

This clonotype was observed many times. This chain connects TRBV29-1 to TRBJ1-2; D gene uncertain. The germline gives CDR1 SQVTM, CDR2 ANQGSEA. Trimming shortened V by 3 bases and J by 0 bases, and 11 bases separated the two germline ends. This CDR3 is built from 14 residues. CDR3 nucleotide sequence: TGCAGCGTTGAGCTTTCAGCGCCTAACTATGGCTACACCTTC. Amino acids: CSVELSAPNYGYTF. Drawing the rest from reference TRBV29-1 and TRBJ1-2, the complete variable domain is SAVISQKPSRDICQRGTSLTIQCQVDSQVTMMFWYRQQPGQSLTLIATANQGSEATYESGFVIDKFPISRPNLTFSTLTVSNMSPEDSSIYLCSVELSAPNYGYTFGSGTRLTVV.

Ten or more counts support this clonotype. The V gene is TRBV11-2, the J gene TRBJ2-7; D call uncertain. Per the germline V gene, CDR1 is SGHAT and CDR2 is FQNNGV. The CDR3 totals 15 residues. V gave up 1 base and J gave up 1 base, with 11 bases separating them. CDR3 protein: CASSLVAGPSYEQYF. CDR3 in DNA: TGTGCCAGCAGCTTAGTTGCAGGTCCTTCCTACGAGCAGTACTTC.

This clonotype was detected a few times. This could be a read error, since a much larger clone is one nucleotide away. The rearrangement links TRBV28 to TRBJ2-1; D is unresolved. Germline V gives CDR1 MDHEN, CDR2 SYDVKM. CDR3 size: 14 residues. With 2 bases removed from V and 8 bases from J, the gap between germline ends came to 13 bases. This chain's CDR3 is CASSLLGRGYEQFF. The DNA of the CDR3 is TGTGCCAGCAGTTTACTAGGACGCGGCTATGAGCAGTTCTTC.

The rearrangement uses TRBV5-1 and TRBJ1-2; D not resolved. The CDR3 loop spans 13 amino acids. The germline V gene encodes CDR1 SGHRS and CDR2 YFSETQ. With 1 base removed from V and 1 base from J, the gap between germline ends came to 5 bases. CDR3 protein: CASSLKSNYGYTF. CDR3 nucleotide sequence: TGCGCCAGCAGCTTGAAGAGTAACTATGGCTACACCTTC. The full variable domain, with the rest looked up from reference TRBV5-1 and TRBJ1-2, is KAGVTQTPRYLIKTRGQQVTLSCSPISGHRSVSWYQQTPGQGLQFLFEYFSETQRNKGNFPGRFSGRQFSNSRSEMNVSTLELGDSALYLCASSLKSNYGYTFGSGTRLTVV.

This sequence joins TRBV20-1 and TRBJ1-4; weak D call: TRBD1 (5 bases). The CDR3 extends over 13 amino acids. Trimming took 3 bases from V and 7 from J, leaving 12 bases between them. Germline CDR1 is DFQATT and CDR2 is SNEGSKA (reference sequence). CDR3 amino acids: CSASGPGFEKLFF. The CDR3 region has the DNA TGCAGTGCTAGTGGCCCAGGGTTTGAAAAACTGTTTTTT.

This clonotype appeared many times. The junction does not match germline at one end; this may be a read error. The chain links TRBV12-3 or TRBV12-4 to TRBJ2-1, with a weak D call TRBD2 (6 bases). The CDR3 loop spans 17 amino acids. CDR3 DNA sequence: TGTGCCAGCAGTTTCCACGAACTAGCCAACTCCTACAATGAGCAATTCTTC. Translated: CASSFHELANSYNEQFF.

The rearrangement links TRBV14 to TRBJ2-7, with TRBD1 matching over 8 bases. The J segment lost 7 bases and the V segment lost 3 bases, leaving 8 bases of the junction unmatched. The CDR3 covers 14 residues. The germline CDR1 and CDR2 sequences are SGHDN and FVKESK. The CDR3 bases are TGTGCCAGCAGCCAGAGCAGGGGGCTCAGAGAGCAGTACTTC. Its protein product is CASSQSRGLREQYF.